Each of the 21 T cell receptor beta chains below was sequenced from the same sample in a study of T-cell reconstitution after alpha-beta-depleted transplantation in children. Using unique molecular identifiers, the investigators prepared the TCRbeta library. TCRdb called the PCR reads again in MiXCR, with one record for every CDR3 protein. The repertoire holds roughly 200,000 distinct CDR3 sequences, with approximately 8.4% as singletons. Material: PBMCs, mostly from graft donor cells, obtained 360 days after TCRalphabeta/CD19-depleted stem cell transplant. The receptors come from a male patient between 2 and 10 years old who had a stem cell transplant for acute myeloid leukemia, so the T cells may come from the graft donor.

This chain links TRBV7-6 with TRBJ1-1; no clear D. V shed 5 bases and J shed 0 bases, with 7 bases lying between them. Germline CDR1 is SGHVS and CDR2 is FNYEAQ. This CDR3 has 13 residues. CDR3 in amino acids: CASSLDMNTEAFF. The CDR3 coding sequence is TGTGCCAGCAGCCTAGATATGAACACTGAAGCTTTCTTT. Looking up the rest from reference TRBV7-6 and TRBJ1-1 gives the full variable domain: GAGVSQSPRYKVTKRGQDVALRCDPISGHVSLYWYRQALGQGPEFLTYFNYEAQQDKSGLPNDRFSAERPEGSISTLTIQRTEQRDSAMYRCASSLDMNTEAFFGQGTRLTVV.

This clonotype was observed many times. The chain has TRBV5-6 and TRBJ2-7, with 7 positions matching TRBD1. With V trimmed by 4 bases and J by 0 bases, 4 bases remained unmatched. The CDR3 contains 14 residues. CDR1 and CDR2 (germline): SGHDT, YYEEEE. CDR3 amino acids: CASSTGATSYEQYV. For the CDR3, the DNA is TGTGCCAGCAGCACAGGGGCCACCTCCTACGAGCAGTACGTC.

V usage is TRBV3-1 and J usage is TRBJ1-3; D not resolved. The germline V gene encodes CDR1 LGHDT and CDR2 YNNKEL (reference sequence). This CDR3 has 16 residues. V lost 0 bases and J 0 bases, leaving 9 bases between the germline ends. The CDR3 reads CASSQDWSFSGNTIYF. CDR3 nucleotide sequence: TGTGCCAGCAGCCAAGATTGGTCTTTCTCTGGAAACACCATATATTTT.

The chain links TRBV20-1 to TRBJ2-1; D might be TRBD1 or TRBD2, each matching 6 bases. The CDR3 runs to 14 residues. Per germline, CDR1 DFQATT and CDR2 SNEGSKA (reference sequence). The V gene lost 0 bases and the J gene lost 5 bases, with 11 bases spanning the gap. Written as DNA, the CDR3 is TGCAGTGCTAGAGAGGGGGGCCGTAACAATGAGCAGTTCTTC. This sequence encodes CSAREGGRNNEQFF.

This clonotype was counted only a few times. V is TRBV11-2 and J is TRBJ2-1; tentatively, D is TRBD1 (5 bases). Germline V gene sequence: CDR1 SGHAT, CDR2 FQNNGV. V dropped 5 bases and J dropped 2 bases, with 13 bases sitting between them. CDR3 length: 15 amino acids. As DNA, the CDR3 is TGTGCCAGCAGCCCAAGACAGTACCCCTACAATGAGCAGTTCTTC. Protein: CASSPRQYPYNEQFF. The full variable domain, with the rest looked up from reference TRBV11-2 and TRBJ2-1, is EAGVAQSPRYKIIEKRQSVAFWCNPISGHATLYWYQQILGQGPKLLIQFQNNGVVDDSQLPKDRFSAERLKGVDSTLKIQPAKLEDSAVYLCASSPRQYPYNEQFFGPGTRLTVL.

J is TRBJ2-1 and V is TRBV11-2; 7 bases map to TRBD1. Germline V gene lookup returns CDR1 SGHAT and CDR2 FQNNGV. The CDR3 consists of 13 residues. V gave up 5 bases and J gave up 6 bases; unmatched junction bases: 4. The CDR3 region has the DNA TGTGCCAGCAGCCCACCAGGGGGCAATGAGCAGTTCTTC. Translation gives CASSPPGGNEQFF.

The chain couples TRBV29-1 to TRBJ2-2; TRBD2 agrees at 9 bases. The CDR3 extends over 17 amino acids. The V gene end was trimmed by 4 bases and the J gene end by 4 bases; junction bases not matched to a gene: 13. Germline CDR1 reads SQVTM; CDR2 reads ANQGSEA. CDR3 DNA sequence: TGCAGCGTTGGAGGCTTAGCGGGGGCGGTAGGCACCGGGGAGCTGTTTTTT. Its translation is CSVGGLAGAVGTGELFF.

Only a few counts were recorded for this clonotype. V and J are TRBV5-1 and TRBJ2-5, with 9 bases matching TRBD2. V lost 5 bases and J lost 2; bases outside the gene matches: 1. Germline V gene sequence: CDR1 SGHRS, CDR2 YFSETQ. The CDR3 has 13 residues. The CDR3 is CASRLAGQETQYF. The CDR3 DNA reads as TGCGCCAGCAGACTAGCGGGTCAAGAGACCCAGTACTTC.

This chain links TRBV20-1 with TRBJ1-5, with TRBD1 matching over 7 bases. With 2 bases clipped from V and 0 bases from J, the junction kept 13 bases outside the gene matches. The CDR3 has 18 amino acids. Germline loops: CDR1 DFQATT, CDR2 SNEGSKA (reference sequence). CDR3 coding DNA: TGCAGTGCTAGATTAGCCGGGACAGAGAACCTTAGCAATCAGCCCCAGCATTTT. This sequence encodes CSARLAGTENLSNQPQHF.

The chain links TRBV6-4 to TRBJ2-3; 8 nucleotides agree with TRBD2. This CDR3 region has 16 residues. The germline V gene has CDR1 MRHNA and CDR2 SNTAGT. Trimming took 4 bases from V and 3 from J; bases not matched to a gene: 9. CDR3 DNA sequence: TGTGCCAGCAGTGCGGTAGCGGGGCGTTTTACAGATACGCAGTATTTT. Its translation is CASSAVAGRFTDTQYF.

The chain uses TRBV12-3 or TRBV12-4 and TRBJ2-5; D tentatively fits TRBD1 or TRBD2 (5 bases each). V gave up 7 bases and J gave up 5 bases, with 23 bases separating them. The length of the CDR3 is 16 residues. The CDR3 reads CASTVGDHPWMETQYF. In DNA, the CDR3 is TGTGCCAGCACGGTGGGGGACCACCCCTGGATGGAGACCCAGTACTTC.

This clonotype has at least ten counts. DNA for the CDR3: TGCAGCGTTGCTTCGGGGGCCGGTGGGGACAATGAGCAGTTCTTC. Its translation: CSVASGAGGDNEQFF. The chain is built from TRBV29-1 and TRBJ2-1, with D possibly called TRBD1 or TRBD2 (6 bases each). Per germline, CDR1 SQVTM and CDR2 ANQGSEA. This CDR3 is built from 15 residues. V was shortened by 4 bases and J by 5 bases, with 18 bases between the two germline ends.

The table lists this clonotype with a few counts. In DNA, the CDR3 is TGCGCCAGCAGCCCCCTAGCGGGGGGAGAGACCCAGTACTTC. It specifies CASSPLAGGETQYF. The chain employs TRBV5-1 and TRBJ2-5, with 11 bases lining up with TRBD2. This CDR3 comprises 14 residues. With 4 bases clipped from V and 4 bases from J, the junction kept 3 bases outside the gene matches. Germline CDR1 is SGHRS and CDR2 is YFSETQ.

J is TRBJ2-1 and V is TRBV12-3 or TRBV12-4; 8 bases agree with TRBD2. The length of the CDR3 is 18 residues. With V trimmed by 1 base and J by 5 bases, 13 bases remained unmatched. This CDR3 reads CASSLDGLTGGWNNEQFF. Written as DNA, the CDR3 is TGTGCCAGCAGTTTAGACGGGCTAACGGGAGGGTGGAACAATGAGCAGTTCTTC.

This clonotype was observed many times. The chain couples TRBV7-9 to TRBJ1-2; unclear D gene. Per germline, CDR1 SEHNR and CDR2 FQNEAQ (reference sequence). Trimming took off 5 bases at V and 3 bases at J, with 13 bases between the two ends. The CDR3 totals 14 residues. CDR3 residues: CASSPRSFDYGYTF. CDR3 coding DNA: TGTGCCAGCAGCCCCAGGTCTTTCGACTATGGCTACACCTTC.

A few counts support this clonotype. The chain employs TRBV2 and TRBJ2-1, with D perhaps matching TRBD1 (6 bases). The CDR3 totals 12 residues. Looked up from germline, CDR1 is SNHLY and CDR2 is FYNNEI. The ends were cut back, 5 bases at V and 5 bases at J, with 7 bases in the middle. CDR3 residues: CASSQGNNEQFF. The CDR3 DNA follows: TGTGCCAGCAGTCAGGGGAACAATGAGCAGTTCTTC.

The chain combines TRBV5-1 with TRBJ2-3; D gene ambiguous. Trimming stripped 0 bases from V and 0 bases from J, with 14 bases between. Germline CDR1 reads SGHRS; CDR2 reads YFSETQ. The CDR3 is 17 residues long. This CDR3 reads CASSLVTGRPSTDTQYF. CDR3 DNA: TGCGCCAGCAGCTTGGTTACTGGCAGGCCTAGCACAGATACGCAGTATTTT.

This clonotype came up many times. The CDR3 protein is CSVSIGLAGGHGWNEQFF. The CDR3 bases are TGCAGCGTTTCCATAGGACTAGCGGGAGGGCACGGCTGGAATGAGCAGTTCTTC. V usage is TRBV29-1 and J usage is TRBJ2-1, with 15 positions matching TRBD2. Trimming cost V 5 bases and J 7 bases; bases outside gene matches: 15. Germline V gene sequence: CDR1 SQVTM, CDR2 ANQGSEA. This CDR3 is built from 18 residues.

This sequence joins TRBV5-1 and TRBJ2-1; 13 bases agree with TRBD2. With V trimmed by 9 bases and J by 8 bases, 8 bases remained unmatched. The CDR3 covers 14 residues. Germline CDR1 is SGHRS and CDR2 is YFSETQ. The CDR3 here is CATQRLAGGHEQFF. The CDR3 DNA reads TGCGCCACCCAACGACTAGCGGGAGGCCATGAGCAGTTCTTC.

The chain is built from TRBV12-3 or TRBV12-4 and TRBJ1-5; D unclear. Trimming took off 2 bases at V and 11 bases at J, with 7 bases between the two ends. The CDR3 spans 11 residues. The CDR3 is CASSLHGSQHF. CDR3 coding DNA: TGTGCCAGCAGTTTACATGGGTCCCAGCATTTT.

This clonotype was recorded at least ten times. The genes are TRBV2 and TRBJ2-5; 7 bases line up with TRBD2. The trim removed 9 bases at V and 7 bases at J, leaving 14 bases unmatched. Germline V gene data show CDR1 as SNHLY and CDR2 as FYNNEI. The CDR3 has 14 amino acids. CDR3 amino acids: CARGGSHADGTQYF. CDR3 DNA sequence: TGTGCCAGGGGGGGGTCCCATGCGGATGGGACCCAGTACTTC.